Sequencing of this T cell receptor (beta chain) was carried out in a study of cytomegalovirus exposure and HLA in healthy donors. A word on this clone: Its antigen is unidentified.

PCR used 60 Vbeta primers and 13 Jbeta primers. Profiling relied on immunoSEQ multiplex PCR, and the TCRdb table lists in-frame clones only, not all of them. This table has 210,000 or so clones, just over 75% appearing once. General study points: In a later analysis, an Asian-associated ancestry cluster reportedly showed fewer N-insertions than the approximately 670-donor mean. High sensitivity and specificity were reportedly achieved when the classifier diagnosed cytomegalovirus status.

The sequencing sample was made of PBMCs. This TCR derives from a woman aged 60-75 years in good health and CMV-seropositive.

This CDR3 is CASSVASGYNEQFF. CDR3 in DNA: TGTGCCAGCAGCGTAGCTAGCGGCTACAATGAGCAGTTCTTC. V and J are TRBV9 and TRBJ2-1, with 7 bases identical to TRBD2. After removal of 0 bases from V and 3 bases from J, the junction contained 0 bases not matched to a gene. The V gene's germline CDR1 is SGDLS and CDR2 YYNGEE. There are 14 residues in the CDR3.